The 3 T cell receptor beta chains in this list originate from one sample, sequenced in a study of beta chain features in type 1 diabetes. What was sequenced were expressed TCRB transcripts, since all of the isolated RNA had been reverse transcribed. Assay: immunoSEQ multiplex PCR; the TCRdb copy retains only in-frame clones and omits some. The sample records tens of thousands of clones, 25% to 35% being singletons. The material sequenced was stem cell memory CD4+ T cells from blood. The origin of the receptors is a woman aged 18-35 years in good health.

V and J are TRBV9 and TRBJ2-5; 12 bases line up with TRBD1. Germline V CDR1 and CDR2: SGDLS, YYNGEE. Unmatched junction bases numbered 8, after V lost 4 bases and J lost 4 bases. The CDR3 covers 16 residues. The CDR3 here is CASSFGTGGRGETQYF. The CDR3, as DNA: TGTGCCAGCAGCTTTGGGACAGGGGGCAGGGGAGAGACCCAGTACTTC. Full variable domain (remainder filled in from reference TRBV9 and TRBJ2-5): DSGVTQTPKHLITATGQRVTLRCSPRSGDLSVYWYQQSLDQGLQFLIQYYNGEERAKGNILERFSAQQFPDLHSELNLSSLELGDSALYFCASSFGTGGRGETQYFGPGTRLLVL.

The chain links TRBV6-1 to TRBJ2-1, with TRBD2 matching 11 bases. V was pared by 3 bases and J by 9 bases, with 10 bases of the junction left unmatched. The germline V gene encodes CDR1 MNHNS and CDR2 SASEGT. CDR3 length: 16 amino acids. The CDR3 DNA reads TGTGCCAGCAGTGAGGTGGTAGCGGGGGGGCCGGGTGAGCAGTTCTTC. Translated, it gives CASSEVVAGGPGEQFF.

This clone appeared a few times. The CDR3 reads CAWSVGLAGNNEQFF. The CDR3 coding sequence is TGTGCCTGGAGTGTAGGGCTAGCGGGCAACAATGAGCAGTTCTTC. The chain is built from TRBV30 and TRBJ2-1, with 8 bases matching TRBD2. In germline, CDR1 is GTSNPN, CDR2 SVGIG (reference sequence). The CDR3 loop spans 15 amino acids. After removal of 0 bases from V and 5 bases from J, the junction contained 6 bases not matched to a gene. Combining the CDR3 with reference TRBV30 and TRBJ2-1 gives the whole variable domain SQTIHQWPATLVQPVGSPLSLECTVEGTSNPNLYWYRQAAGRGLQLLFYSVGIGQISSEVPQNLSASRPQDRQFILSSKKLLLSDSGFYLCAWSVGLAGNNEQFFGPGTRLTVL.